A single sample is the source of the 18 T cell receptor beta chains below, sequenced in a study of regulatory T cells in long-lasting Graves disease. Time point in this sample: newly diagnosed GD, antithyroid drugs for less than 3 months. PBMCs were the source of the RNA used for TCR sequencing. The authors built TCR beta libraries using iRepertoire HTBI primers and Arm-PCR of CDR3 regions. TCRdb re-called the multiplex PCR reads through MiXCR, storing one row per CDR3 protein. The sample holds hundreds of thousands of distinct CDR3 sequences, approximately 15% seen once. In addition, the sample was reused for a study of T cells in Graves' hyperthyroidism and ophthalmopathy.

The specimen was peripheral blood mononuclear cells (PBMCs), collected at new diagnosis, from a patient treated with antithyroid drugs. Every receptor here comes from a young woman with Graves disease.

This clonotype was seen at least ten times. The chain combines TRBV7-9 with TRBJ1-4; 11 bases agree with TRBD1. The CDR3 has 19 residues. Germline lookup yields CDR1 SEHNR and CDR2 FQNEAQ (reference sequence). V gave up 5 bases and J gave up 0 bases; unmatched junction bases: 11. CDR3 amino acids: CASSKRTGGPTATNEKLFF. In nucleotides, the CDR3 is TGTGCCAGCAGCAAGCGGACAGGGGGCCCTACTGCAACTAATGAAAAACTGTTTTTT. The full variable domain, with the rest looked up from reference TRBV7-9 and TRBJ1-4, is DTGVSQNPRHKITKRGQNVTFRCDPISEHNRLYWYRQTLGQGPEFLTYFQNEAQLEKSRLLSDRFSAERPKGSFSTLEIQRTEQGDSAMYLCASSKRTGGPTATNEKLFFGSGTQLSVL.

The genes are TRBV6-6 and TRBJ2-1; TRBD2 matches at 7 bases. V was pared by 0 bases and J by 7 bases, with 12 bases of the junction left unmatched. The CDR3 is 17 amino acids. Germline V gene lookup returns CDR1 MNHNY and CDR2 SVGAGI (reference sequence). CDR3 sequence (DNA): TGTGCCAGCAGTTACTCGACTTCAGCGGGAATTAGGAATGAGCAGTTCTTC. Encoded protein: CASSYSTSAGIRNEQFF.

This chain links TRBV20-1 with TRBJ1-2; TRBD1 aligns across 8 bases. The germline V gene encodes CDR1 DFQATT and CDR2 SNEGSKA (reference sequence). V lost 0 bases to trimming and J lost 5 bases; unmatched junction nucleotides: 8. The CDR3 consists of 15 residues. CDR3 in amino acids: CSARDYQGAGYGYTF. CDR3 nucleotides: TGCAGTGCTAGAGATTATCAGGGGGCAGGTTATGGCTACACCTTC.

This rearrangement joins TRBV11-2 to TRBJ2-7; 8 nucleotides align to TRBD2. Per germline, CDR1 SGHAT and CDR2 FQNNGV. The CDR3 loop spans 14 amino acids. V was pared by 3 bases and J by 2 bases, with 3 bases of the junction left unmatched. The CDR3 DNA sequence: TGTGCCAGCAGCTTGGGACTAGTAGCCTACGAGCAGTACTTC. Translation: CASSLGLVAYEQYF.

The V call is TRBV3-1, the J call TRBJ2-7, with D possibly being TRBD2 (5 bases). CDR1 LGHDT and CDR2 YNNKEL come from the germline V gene (reference sequence). V dropped 4 bases and J dropped 6 bases, with 13 bases sitting between them. This CDR3 is 13 amino acids long. The CDR3 coding sequence is TGTGCCAGCAGCCGATCGGATGGACTCGAGCAGTACTTC. Residues: CASSRSDGLEQYF.

The CDR3, as DNA: TGTGCCAGCAGCCTTACAGTACTAGCGAGACACACAGATACGCAGTATTTT. Translating gives CASSLTVLARHTDTQYF. The rearrangement uses TRBV7-2 and TRBJ2-3, with TRBD2 matching over 7 bases. The germline gives CDR1 SGHTA, CDR2 FQGNSA. The CDR3 covers 17 residues. Losses at the gene ends were 5 bases for V and 2 bases for J; bases not matched to a gene: 13.

This clonotype was seen ten or more times. V and J are TRBV28 and TRBJ2-7; D gene ambiguous. The V and J ends lost 6 bases and 5 bases respectively, with 14 bases between them. The CDR3 sequence is 13 residues long. CDR1 is MDHEN and CDR2 is SYDVKM in the germline V gene. The CDR3 DNA reads TGTGCCAGCAGAGATCTAGTTGTTGACGAGCAGTACTTC. This sequence encodes CASRDLVVDEQYF.

This clonotype was counted only a few times. The rearrangement uses TRBV30 and TRBJ2-1; D tentatively fits TRBD1 or TRBD2 (6 bases each). The CDR3 runs 14 residues. V shed 7 bases and J shed 5 bases, with 18 bases lying between them. Germline CDR1 GTSNPN, CDR2 SVGIG (reference sequence). The CDR3 DNA reads as TGTGCCTTGCAACAGGGTGGAGGGAACAATGAGCAGTTCTTC. Translating gives CALQQGGGNNEQFF.

This clonotype was counted between two and nine times. The chain uses TRBV6-1 and TRBJ1-1; unclear D gene. The CDR3 covers 15 residues. Trimming cost V 6 bases and J 1 base, with 15 bases left between them. CDR1 is MNHNS, CDR2 SASEGT, per germline. Written as DNA, the CDR3 is TGTGCCAGCAGCCCCGGGTCGGCGGGGAACACTGAAGCTTTCTTT. Its translation is CASSPGSAGNTEAFF.

The rearrangement joins TRBV18 to TRBJ2-5; 11 positions agree with TRBD2. J lost 1 base, V lost 5 bases, and 9 bases had no gene match. The CDR3 loop spans 17 amino acids. Per germline, CDR1 KGHSH and CDR2 LQKENI. The CDR3 protein is CASSASTGTSGQETQYF. Here the CDR3 DNA reads TGTGCCAGCTCAGCCTCCACCGGGACTAGCGGCCAAGAGACCCAGTACTTC.

The chain uses TRBV30 and TRBJ1-1; unclear D gene. Germline V lookup: CDR1 GTSNPN, CDR2 SVGIG (reference sequence). V lost 1 base, J lost 1 base, and 13 bases lay in between. This CDR3 spans 15 amino acids. CDR3: CAWSADGSPNTEAFF. DNA for the CDR3: TGTGCCTGGAGTGCCGATGGCTCACCGAACACTGAAGCTTTCTTT. The full variable domain, rest sourced from reference TRBV30 and TRBJ1-1, is SQTIHQWPATLVQPVGSPLSLECTVEGTSNPNLYWYRQAAGRGLQLLFYSVGIGQISSEVPQNLSASRPQDRQFILSSKKLLLSDSGFYLCAWSADGSPNTEAFFGQGTRLTVV.

This chain connects TRBV20-1 to TRBJ2-1; unclear D gene. There are 11 residues in the CDR3. The germline V gene has CDR1 DFQATT and CDR2 SNEGSKA (reference sequence). V was pared by 0 bases and J by 5 bases, with 2 bases between. CDR3 nucleotide sequence: TGCAGTGCTAGAGAAGACAATGAGCAGTTCTTC. Translated: CSAREDNEQFF.

This rearrangement joins TRBV27 to TRBJ1-4; no definite D call. This CDR3 is 15 amino acids long. V was shortened by 0 bases and J by 4 bases, with 9 bases between the two germline ends. CDR1 is MNHEY, CDR2 SMNVEV, per germline (reference sequence). The CDR3 DNA sequence: TGTGCCAGCAGTTTATCGAAAGCTTATAATGAAAAACTGTTTTTT. It is translated as CASSLSKAYNEKLFF. The full variable domain, completed using reference TRBV27 and TRBJ1-4, is EAQVTQNPRYLITVTGKKLTVTCSQNMNHEYMSWYRQDPGLGLRQIYYSMNVEVTDKGDVPEGYKVSRKEKRNFPLILESPSPNQTSLYFCASSLSKAYNEKLFFGSGTQLSVL.

The J gene is TRBJ2-7, the V gene TRBV20-1; possibly TRBD1 for D (7 bases). Trimming left V 0 bases short and J 1 base short, with 13 bases between. This CDR3 spans 15 amino acids. Germline V gene sequence: CDR1 DFQATT, CDR2 SNEGSKA (reference sequence). CDR3 sequence: CSARDWRGQSYEQYF. In nucleotides, the CDR3 is TGCAGTGCTAGAGATTGGAGGGGGCAATCCTACGAGCAGTACTTC.

This clonotype has ten or more counts. The genes are TRBV28 and TRBJ1-5; D remains unclear. The CDR3 contains 18 residues. Trimming shortened V by 5 bases and J by 2 bases, and 22 bases separated the two germline ends. CDR1 MDHEN and CDR2 SYDVKM come from the germline V gene. The CDR3, as DNA: TGTGCCAGCAGTCCTCCCAGGAGGAGGGCGGTTCGCAATCAGCCCCAGCATTTT. Translating gives CASSPPRRRAVRNQPQHF.

At least ten counts were recorded for this clonotype. V gene TRBV7-2 combines with J gene TRBJ2-3, with D unclear. The V gene's germline CDR1 is SGHTA and CDR2 FQGNSA. This CDR3 spans 12 amino acids. Deletions cut 3 bases from V and 6 bases from J, with 7 bases between. CDR3 sequence: CASSFAGDTQYF. The DNA of the CDR3 is TGTGCCAGCAGCTTCGCCGGGGATACGCAGTATTTT. Full variable domain (rest looked up from reference TRBV7-2 and TRBJ2-3): GAGVSQSPSNKVTEKGKDVELRCDPISGHTALYWYRQSLGQGLEFLIYFQGNSAPDKSGLPSDRFSAERTGGSVSTLTIQRTQQEDSAVYLCASSFAGDTQYFGPGTRLTVL.

This sequence joins TRBV7-9 and TRBJ1-6; no firm D call. Trimming removed 0 bases from V and 9 bases from J, with 24 bases in between. This CDR3 has 19 amino acids. The germline V gene encodes CDR1 SEHNR and CDR2 FQNEAQ (reference sequence). CDR3 residues: CASSLALLGATRKPSPLHF. The CDR3, as DNA: TGTGCCAGCAGCTTAGCGCTGTTAGGAGCCACCAGAAAGCCTTCACCCCTCCACTTT.

This clonotype appeared many times. The CDR3 here is CASSVAGTGPYEQYF. CDR3 sequence (DNA): TGTGCCAGCAGCGTAGCTGGGACAGGGCCCTACGAGCAGTACTTC. The V and J genes are TRBV9 and TRBJ2-7; 9 bases agree with TRBD1. CDR3 size: 15 residues. The ends lost 0 bases at V and 2 bases at J; junction bases unmatched: 3. CDR1 and CDR2 (germline): SGDLS, YYNGEE.